Listed below are T cell receptor beta chains from one sample, sequenced in a study of technical replicates of blood from a few donors. Libraries were prepared by immunoSEQ multiplex PCR; TCRdb keeps only in-frame clonotypes and omits some of them. The table includes 75,000 to 90,000 clones, 95% detected once. What was sequenced was T cells isolated from PBMCs. Receptors were obtained from a human donor in good health. Both conserved end residues are part of each CDR3. Each record gives: V gene, clone size, D gene, J gene, CDR3 protein, CDR3 DNA. The D gene is left open where the match is weak. Size values are once, few and many counts, or a class for expanded clones, and some rows have none.

TRBV6-6	NA	NA	TRBJ2-7	CASSYSTGVEEQYF	TGTGCCAGCAGTTACTCCACGGGAGTGGAAGAGCAGTACTTC
TRBV11-3	NA	TRBD1	TRBJ2-7	CASSQPGQNYEQYF	TGTGCCAGCAGCCAACCGGGACAGAACTACGAGCAGTACTTC
TRBV6-5	NA	NA	TRBJ1-5	CASSYLFRQPQHF	TGTGCCAGCAGTTATCTGTTCAGGCAGCCCCAGCATTTT
TRBV10-3	NA	NA	TRBJ2-5	CAISVTGRETQYF	TGTGCCATCTCCGTCACGGGAAGGGAGACCCAGTACTTC
TRBV6-6	NA	TRBD2	TRBJ2-5	CASSYSGEGLKETQYF	TGTGCCAGCAGTTACTCGGGGGAGGGGTTAAAGGAGACCCAGTACTTC
TRBV18	NA	NA	TRBJ2-1	CASSPVPYSYNEQFF	TGTGCCAGCTCACCTGTCCCTTACTCCTACAATGAGCAGTTCTTC
TRBV2	NA	NA	TRBJ2-3	CASAQTDTQYF	TGTGCCAGCGCTCAGACAGATACGCAGTATTTT
TRBV28	NA	NA	TRBJ2-7	CATHGDYEQYF	TGTGCCACCCACGGAGACTACGAGCAGTACTTC
TRBV5-6	NA	TRBD1	TRBJ2-7	CASSTRDRVDEQYF	TGTGCCAGCAGCACCCGGGACAGGGTCGACGAGCAGTACTTC
TRBV2	NA	TRBD2	TRBJ2-1	CASSITSVSYNEQFF	TGTGCCAGCAGCATCACTAGCGTTTCCTACAATGAGCAGTTCTTC
TRBV7-6	NA	TRBD2	TRBJ2-7	CASSLSRLADEQYF	TGTGCCAGCAGCTTATCCCGACTAGCGGACGAGCAGTACTTC
TRBV5-1	NA	TRBD2	TRBJ2-1	CASSHSGFAYNEQFF	TGCGCCAGCAGCCATAGCGGGTTTGCCTACAATGAGCAGTTCTTC
TRBV6-5	NA	NA	TRBJ2-1	CASSSPRQFSYNEQFF	TGTGCCAGCAGTTCTCCAAGACAGTTCTCCTACAATGAGCAGTTCTTC
TRBV7-3	once	TRBD1	TRBJ2-7	CASSLGWTGEGSYEQYF	TGTGCCAGCAGCTTAGGATGGACAGGGGAAGGGTCCTACGAGCAGTACTTC
TRBV19	NA	NA	TRBJ2-7	CASSPQDLASEQYF	TGTGCCAGTAGTCCCCAGGATCTAGCAAGCGAGCAGTACTTC
TRBV11-3	NA	TRBD2	TRBJ2-2	CASSFISGMSGELFF	TGTGCCAGCAGCTTTATTAGCGGGATGTCCGGGGAGCTGTTTTTT
TRBV7-8	NA	NA	TRBJ2-7	CASSPPGLTYEQYF	TGTGCCAGCAGCCCGCCTGGACTCACCTACGAGCAGTACTTC
TRBV18	NA	NA	TRBJ2-5	CASSRNRGQETQYF	TGTGCCAGCTCGCGCAACCGGGGGCAAGAGACCCAGTACTTC
TRBV27	once	TRBD1	TRBJ2-7	CASTHGTGGYEQYF	TGTGCCAGCACTCACGGGACAGGGGGATACGAGCAGTACTTC
TRBV2	NA	TRBD1	TRBJ2-1	CASLPSGQGYNEQFF	TGTGCCAGCCTCCCTTCCGGACAGGGTTACAATGAGCAGTTCTTC
TRBV29-1	NA	NA	TRBJ1-1	CSVEGGDVHTEAFF	TGCAGCGTTGAAGGAGGAGACGTGCACACTGAAGCTTTCTTT
TRBV28	NA	TRBD1	TRBJ2-7	CASRLNRGRGAYF	TGTGCCAGCAGATTAAACAGGGGGAGAGGAGCGTACTTC
TRBV6-6	NA	NA	TRBJ2-1	CASSYVGKEQFF	TGTGCCAGCAGTTATGTCGGGAAGGAGCAGTTCTTC
TRBV9	NA	NA	TRBJ2-1	CASSPLTRYNEQFF	TGTGCCAGCAGCCCCCTAACTCGATACAATGAGCAGTTCTTC
TRBV19	NA	NA	TRBJ2-5	CASSGTLRETQYF	TGTGCCAGTAGTGGGACTCTCCGAGAGACCCAGTACTTC
TRBV5-4	NA	NA	TRBJ2-7	CASSLAGGPPYEQYF	TGTGCCAGCAGCTTGGCCGGGGGGCCGCCCTACGAGCAGTACTTC
TRBV9	NA	NA	TRBJ1-4	CASSVRGYFDEKLFF	TGTGCCAGCAGCGTACGCGGATACTTCGATGAAAAACTGTTTTTT
TRBV4-3	NA	TRBD1	TRBJ2-1	CASSQESGQGISNEQFF	TGCGCCAGCAGCCAAGAATCTGGACAGGGAATTTCCAATGAGCAGTTCTTC
TRBV30	NA	NA	TRBJ2-4	CAWSPQGSIQYF	TGTGCCTGGAGTCCGCAGGGGAGCATTCAGTACTTC
TRBV15	NA	NA	TRBJ1-2	CATSRGGGYYGYTF	TGTGCCACCAGCAGAGGGGGCGGTTACTATGGCTACACCTTC
TRBV10-3	NA	TRBD2	TRBJ2-7	CAIRGGSSYEQYF	TGTGCCATCAGAGGCGGGAGCTCCTACGAGCAGTACTTC
TRBV6-4	NA	TRBD1	TRBJ2-1	CASSDLASGGNEQFF	TGTGCCAGCAGTGATCTGGCCTCAGGGGGCAATGAGCAGTTCTTC
TRBV7-3	once	TRBD2	TRBJ2-3	CASSLKAGGPDTQYF	TGTGCCAGCAGCTTAAAAGCGGGAGGGCCAGATACGCAGTATTTT
TRBV30	NA	NA	TRBJ1-1	CAWSVLGNAEAFF	TGTGCCTGGAGTGTGCTGGGCAACGCTGAAGCTTTCTTT
TRBV6-6	NA	NA	TRBJ1-4	CASSYPGGAEEKLFF	TGTGCCAGCAGTTACCCTGGAGGGGCGGAAGAAAAACTGTTTTTT
TRBV11-3	NA	NA	TRBJ2-7	CASTFGRAGDYEQYF	TGTGCCAGCACCTTTGGCAGGGCAGGGGACTACGAGCAGTACTTC
TRBV11-2	NA	NA	TRBJ1-5	CASSASEGQPQHF	TGTGCCAGCAGCGCCTCTGAGGGCCAGCCCCAGCATTTT
TRBV5-4	NA	TRBD2	TRBJ2-3	CASSPGLAATDTQYF	TGTGCCAGCAGCCCGGGACTAGCGGCCACAGATACGCAGTATTTT
TRBV6-6	NA	NA	TRBJ2-3	CASSYSSGPSTDTQYF	TGTGCCAGCAGTTACTCGAGCGGACCTAGCACAGATACGCAGTATTTT
TRBV7-3	NA	NA	TRBJ2-5	CASSLGTAQETQYF	TGTGCCAGCAGCTTGGGTACAGCCCAAGAGACCCAGTACTTC
TRBV13	NA	TRBD1	TRBJ2-5	CASSQPDRAETQYF	TGTGCCAGCAGCCAGCCGGACAGGGCAGAGACCCAGTACTTC
TRBV2	NA	TRBD1	TRBJ1-5	CASSGTGASQPQHF	TGTGCCAGCAGTGGGACAGGGGCCTCTCAGCCCCAGCATTTT
TRBV29-1	NA	TRBD1	TRBJ1-2	CSVEFMTGKYGYTF	TGCAGCGTTGAGTTCATGACAGGGAAGTATGGCTACACCTTC
TRBV18	NA	TRBD2	TRBJ2-4	CASSPFTSGRGKNIQYF	TGTGCCAGCTCGCCGTTTACTAGCGGGAGAGGGAAAAACATTCAGTACTTC
TRBV7-6	NA	NA	TRBJ1-2	CASSLGSIYGYTF	TGTGCCAGCAGCTTAGGGAGTATCTATGGCTACACCTTC
TRBV11-3	NA	TRBD2	TRBJ2-7	CASSLGSLADYEQYF	TGTGCCAGCAGCTTAGGTAGTCTAGCGGACTACGAGCAGTACTTC
TRBV29-1	NA	NA	TRBJ2-5	CSVVRMGADQETQYF	TGCAGCGTTGTAAGGATGGGTGCGGACCAAGAGACCCAGTACTTC
TRBV6-1	NA	NA	TRBJ1-4	CAGPAGRTGKLFF	TGTGCCGGGCCGGCAGGGAGGACCGGAAAACTGTTTTTT
TRBV4-2	NA	NA	TRBJ2-5	CASSQDGFGGQETQYF	TGTGCCAGCAGCCAAGATGGCTTCGGCGGCCAAGAGACCCAGTACTTC
TRBV27	few	NA	TRBJ2-7	CASSHTRVSYEQYF	TGTGCCAGCAGTCACACCAGGGTCTCCTACGAGCAGTACTTC
TRBV27	NA	NA	TRBJ2-7	CASSYESRVSEQYF	TGTGCCAGCAGTTACGAGAGCCGGGTTTCCGAGCAGTACTTC
TRBV27	NA	TRBD1	TRBJ2-1	CASSPRQGGNYNEQFF	TGTGCCAGCAGTCCCAGACAGGGGGGGAACTACAATGAGCAGTTCTTC
TRBV30	NA	NA	TRBJ2-1	CAWSQGRYNEQFF	TGTGCCTGGAGCCAGGGCAGGTACAATGAGCAGTTCTTC